The rows below give T cell receptor beta chains drawn from one sample of a study of blood T cell repertoires in COVID-19. Assay: immunoSEQ multiplex PCR; the TCRdb copy retains only in-frame clones and omits some. The sample shows 200,000 to 250,000 clones, around 85% of them seen only once. The sequencing input was peripheral blood. The receptors were sampled from a man of 80 years or more with acute or convalescent COVID-19. Each CDR3 is given with its conserved first and last residue. D genes are given only for firm matches. The size entry is marked missing in some rows and otherwise reads once, few, many or a size class.

clone_size	j_call	d_call	v_call	cdr3_aa	cdr3_nt
few	TRBJ2-7	TRBD1	TRBV5-1	CASKRGQGTSYEQYF	TGCGCCAGCAAGAGGGGGCAGGGGACCTCTTACGAGCAGTACTTC
-	TRBJ1-2	TRBD1	TRBV2	CASQGGSNYGYTF	TGTGCCAGTCAAGGGGGCTCTAACTATGGCTACACCTTC
-	TRBJ2-7	TRBD1	TRBV19	CASRRSDRVAYEQYF	TGTGCCAGTAGGCGATCGGACAGGGTAGCCTACGAGCAGTACTTC
-	TRBJ2-7	-	TRBV29-1	CSVRVQTDYEQYF	TGCAGCGTCCGGGTTCAGACGGACTACGAGCAGTACTTC
-	TRBJ1-2	TRBD1	TRBV6-5	CASSRPGGPNYGYTF	TGTGCCAGCAGTCGTCCAGGGGGTCCAAACTATGGCTACACCTTC
once	TRBJ2-7	-	TRBV5-1	CASSGLETYSYEQYF	TGCGCCAGCAGCGGACTGGAGACGTACTCCTACGAGCAGTACTTC
-	TRBJ1-6	-	TRBV6-5	CASTRGPDPLHF	TGTGCCAGCACCAGGGGCCCTGATCCCCTCCACTTT
-	TRBJ2-3	TRBD1	TRBV5-1	CASSSPGQGTDTQYF	TGCGCCAGCAGCTCTCCGGGACAGGGCACAGATACGCAGTATTTT
few	TRBJ1-2	TRBD1	TRBV24-1	CATSDPGTASPYGYTF	TGTGCCACCAGTGATCCAGGGACAGCTTCCCCCTATGGCTACACCTTC
-	TRBJ2-7	TRBD2	TRBV5-1	CASLYGGEQYF	TGCGCCAGCCTCTACGGGGGGGAGCAGTACTTC
-	TRBJ1-1	-	TRBV5-1	CASSLNRNTEAFF	TGCGCCAGCAGCTTGAACAGGAACACTGAAGCTTTCTTT
-	TRBJ2-7	TRBD2	TRBV29-1	CSVATWGGDEQYF	TGCAGCGTTGCCACGTGGGGAGGGGACGAGCAGTACTTC
-	TRBJ1-5	-	TRBV27	CASSLWPGDPNQPQHF	TGTGCCAGCAGTTTATGGCCGGGGGATCCCAATCAGCCCCAGCATTTT
-	TRBJ2-3	TRBD2	TRBV4-2	CASSQDPGLAGDEDTQYF	TGTGCCAGCAGCCAAGACCCAGGACTAGCGGGGGATGAAGATACGCAGTATTTT
-	TRBJ2-1	-	TRBV10-3	CAISETDGGRIF	TGTGCCATCAGTGAGACCGACGGGGGTAGGATCTTC
-	TRBJ2-1	-	TRBV5-1	CASSPIITGSNEQFF	TGCGCCAGCAGCCCAATAATTACAGGGTCGAATGAGCAGTTCTTC
-	TRBJ1-6	-	TRBV4-1	CASSQDMGGELTLHF	TGCGCCAGCAGCCAAGATATGGGAGGGGAGTTGACCCTCCACTTT
-	TRBJ1-2	-	TRBV19	CASSIWGLGGYTF	TGTGCCAGTAGTATATGGGGCCTGGGAGGCTACACCTTC
-	TRBJ1-5	-	TRBV12-3/TRBV12-4	CASSGNSNQPQHF	TGTGCCAGCAGCGGTAATAGCAATCAGCCCCAGCATTTT
-	TRBJ1-6	TRBD1	TRBV6-5	CASSSLSDRGLSPLHF	TGTGCCAGCAGTTCTCTCAGCGACAGGGGGCTATCACCCCTCCACTTT
-	TRBJ1-5	TRBD1	TRBV7-8	CASSLAPGQGAGQPQHF	TGTGCCAGCAGCTTAGCTCCGGGACAGGGGGCCGGGCAGCCCCAGCATTTT
-	TRBJ2-2	TRBD1	TRBV5-1	CASRGGQGIAGELFF	TGCGCCAGCAGAGGGGGACAGGGTATAGCCGGGGAGCTGTTTTTT
-	TRBJ2-1	-	TRBV7-2	CASSNSGGQFF	TGTGCCAGCAGCAACTCGGGTGGTCAGTTCTTC
-	TRBJ1-2	-	TRBV14	CASSPIQRSLLNYGYTF	TGTGCCAGCAGCCCTATTCAGAGGAGCCTACTTAACTATGGCTACACCTTC
-	TRBJ2-2	-	TRBV27	CASSLTTRPNTGELFF	TGTGCCAGCAGTTTAACGACACGACCGAACACCGGGGAGCTGTTTTTT
-	TRBJ2-1	-	TRBV4-1	CASSQDLLARNEQFF	TGCGCCAGCAGCCAAGATCTCCTAGCGAGGAATGAGCAGTTCTTC
-	TRBJ1-2	-	TRBV2	CASSEAGSYYGYTF	TGTGCCAGCAGTGAAGCAGGGAGTTACTATGGCTACACCTTC
few	TRBJ2-7	-	TRBV4-2	CASSQGPVTGSYEQYF	TGTGCCAGCAGCCAAGGCCCGGTGACAGGTTCCTACGAGCAGTACTTC
-	TRBJ1-5	TRBD1	TRBV3-1/TRBV3-2	CASSQSSQGNQPQHF	TGTGCCAGCAGCCAGAGCTCACAGGGGAATCAGCCCCAGCATTTT
-	TRBJ2-3	TRBD2	TRBV6-5	CASSPGRPFTDTQYF	TGTGCCAGCAGCCCCGGGAGGCCCTTTACAGATACGCAGTATTTT
-	TRBJ2-2	-	TRBV5-5	CASIPGGRGTGELFF	TGTGCCAGCATACCCGGCGGCAGGGGCACCGGGGAGCTGTTTTTT
few	TRBJ1-6	-	TRBV2	CASSERTWALHF	TGTGCCAGCAGTGAAAGGACTTGGGCCCTCCACTTT
-	TRBJ1-1	-	TRBV19	CASSIAHRNTEAFF	TGTGCCAGTAGTATAGCTCATAGGAACACTGAAGCTTTCTTT
-	TRBJ1-1	TRBD1	TRBV5-1	CASSLAQGQGGTEAFF	TGCGCCAGCAGCTTGGCCCAGGGACAGGGGGGCACTGAAGCTTTCTTT
few	TRBJ2-7	TRBD1	TRBV7-3	CASSLAGTAYEQYF	TGTGCCAGCAGCTTAGCCGGGACAGCCTACGAGCAGTACTTC
few	TRBJ2-3	TRBD2	TRBV7-9	CASSPPGLAGADTQYF	TGTGCCAGCAGCCCACCGGGACTAGCGGGGGCAGATACGCAGTATTTT
-	TRBJ1-6	TRBD1	TRBV11-2	CASSSWGRGDSPLHF	TGTGCCAGCAGCTCATGGGGCAGGGGGGATTCACCCCTCCACTTT
-	TRBJ2-3	-	TRBV2	CASSWTYLVDTQYF	TGTGCCAGCAGTTGGACTTACTTGGTTGATACGCAGTATTTT
-	TRBJ2-3	-	TRBV9	CASSLLATDTQYF	TGTGCCAGCAGCCTTCTAGCGACAGATACGCAGTATTTT
-	TRBJ1-5	-	TRBV19	CASSIGQFVRSNQPQHF	TGTGCCAGTAGTATAGGACAGTTTGTCCGGAGCAATCAGCCCCAGCATTTT
-	TRBJ2-3	-	TRBV11-3	CASSLGGSTDTQYF	TGTGCCAGCAGCTTGGGCGGGAGCACAGATACGCAGTATTTT
-	TRBJ1-1	-	TRBV7-9	CASSLTGLNTEAFF	TGTGCCAGCAGCCTTACAGGGCTGAACACTGAAGCTTTCTTT
-	TRBJ2-7	-	TRBV2	CASSAQRQAYEQYF	TGTGCCAGCAGCGCCCAAAGACAGGCGTACGAGCAGTACTTC
-	TRBJ2-2	TRBD1	TRBV2	CASKKQGARTGELFF	TGTGCCAGCAAAAAACAGGGGGCTAGAACCGGGGAGCTGTTTTTT
-	TRBJ1-2	TRBD1	TRBV7-9	CASSLPPPGGGGHNYGYTF	TGTGCCAGCAGCTTGCCCCCCCCAGGGGGCGGGGGTCATAACTATGGCTACACCTTC
-	TRBJ1-6	TRBD1	TRBV2	CASSEGSGTGPGSPLHF	TGTGCCAGCAGCGAAGGATCAGGGACAGGACCAGGCTCACCCCTCCACTTT
-	TRBJ2-1	-	TRBV9	CASSLRLTSSYNEQFF	TGTGCCAGCAGCCTTCGATTAACGAGCTCCTACAATGAGCAGTTCTTC
-	TRBJ2-7	TRBD2	TRBV28	CASSFFRAGVRTTGEQYF	TGTGCCAGCAGTTTTTTTCGGGCGGGGGTAAGGACTACGGGCGAGCAGTACTTC
-	TRBJ1-2	TRBD1	TRBV3-1/TRBV3-2	CASSPRGQGNYGYTF	TGTGCCAGCAGCCCCCGCGGACAGGGTAACTATGGCTACACCTTC
-	TRBJ1-5	TRBD1	TRBV7-2	CASSLALPGQGVTAGNQPQHF	TGTGCCAGCAGCTTAGCTCTCCCCGGACAGGGGGTTACTGCGGGCAATCAGCCCCAGCATTTT
-	TRBJ2-5	-	TRBV19	CASSPGSQETQYF	TGTGCCAGTTCTCCGGGGAGCCAAGAGACCCAGTACTTC
-	TRBJ1-5	TRBD1	TRBV7-9	CASSPGQGGNQPQHF	TGTGCCAGCAGCCCGGGACAGGGGGGGAATCAGCCCCAGCATTTT
-	TRBJ1-4	-	TRBV6-1	CASSELRYNEKLFF	TGTGCCAGCAGTGAATTGAGATATAATGAAAAACTGTTTTTT
-	TRBJ2-3	-	TRBV5-1	CASSLGGAADTQYF	TGCGCCAGCAGCTTGGGCGGGGCGGCAGATACGCAGTATTTT